The 25 T cell receptor beta chains given below trace back to one sample, sequenced in a study of metastatic and nonmetastatic thyroid tumors (dated by TCRdb to 2019 to 2021). Before undergoing thyroid surgery, none of the patients had been given any kind of treatment. Preparation of the library involved PCR. Sequencing used an Illumina HiSeq 4000. The raw public data were reprocessed by TCRdb itself: fastp quality trimming at Q25, MiXCR clonotype calling, in-frame beta chains only. This sample holds tens of thousands of clones; roughly 20% were observed only once. Of the sample, about 16% falls within the top ten clones. The sequencing input was blood. Receptor source: a female donor with papillary thyroid cancer or a benign thyroid nodule (not recorded which). Some clones in this sample may be carry-over from other donors' samples.

This clone showed up many times. The CDR3 here is CASSLAQGSSWTNEKLFF. In DNA form, the CDR3 reads TGTGCCAGCAGTTTAGCGCAGGGTTCGTCGTGGACTAATGAAAAACTGTTTTTT. This rearrangement joins TRBV12-3 or TRBV12-4 to TRBJ1-4, with D possibly TRBD1 on 5 matching bases. This CDR3 is 18 amino acids long. Trimming left V 0 bases short and J 2 bases short, with 16 bases between.

This clone was observed a handful of times. With a much larger clone just one base away, this may be a read error. The V gene is TRBV2, the J gene TRBJ1-6, with a weak D call TRBD1 (5 bases). The CDR3 is 14 amino acids. CDR1 is SNHLY and CDR2 is FYNNEI in the germline V gene. Trimming left V 5 bases short and J 7 bases short, with 12 bases between. The CDR3 loop is CASSWGPWNSPLHF. In nucleotides, the CDR3 is TGTGCCAGCAGTTGGGGACCATGGAATTCACCCCTCCACTTT.

This chain joins TRBV10-2 and TRBJ1-2; D is unresolved. The CDR3 extends over 14 amino acids. The V gene lost 1 base and the J gene lost 0 bases, with 6 bases spanning the gap. Germline-derived CDR1 and CDR2 are WSHSY and SAAADI. The CDR3 loop is CASSELGSNYGYTF. The DNA for the CDR3 is TGCGCCAGCAGTGAGTTGGGCTCTAACTATGGCTACACCTTC.

This clone was counted only a few times. The J gene is TRBJ2-1, the V gene TRBV11-2; no definite D call. This CDR3 is 15 amino acids long. The V gene's germline CDR1 is SGHAT and CDR2 FQNNGV. V dropped 5 bases and J dropped 5 bases, with 16 bases sitting between them. The CDR3 nucleotides are TGTGCCAGCAGCGGTAGTGGTGGACGAGACAATGAGCAGTTCTTC. Translation: CASSGSGGRDNEQFF. Using reference TRBV11-2 and TRBJ2-1 for the parts outside the CDR3, the full variable domain is EAGVAQSPRYKIIEKRQSVAFWCNPISGHATLYWYQQILGQGPKLLIQFQNNGVVDDSQLPKDRFSAERLKGVDSTLKIQPAKLEDSAVYLCASSGSGGRDNEQFFGPGTRLTVL.

This clone was picked up one time. V is TRBV30 and J is TRBJ2-7; D gene uncertain. The CDR3 sequence is 16 residues long. CDR1 is GTSNPN, CDR2 SVGIG, per germline (reference sequence). V was pared by 0 bases and J by 4 bases, with 19 bases between. The CDR3 region is CAWSVVPQVYGYEQYF. For the CDR3, the DNA is TGTGCCTGGAGTGTAGTCCCGCAGGTGTATGGTTACGAGCAGTACTTC.

This clone has a count of ten or more. This rearrangement joins TRBV5-1 to TRBJ2-2, with D possibly being TRBD1 (5 bases). Trimming left V 4 bases short and J 1 base short, with 8 bases between. From germline, CDR1 is SGHRS and CDR2 YFSETQ. This CDR3 comprises 14 residues. The CDR3 DNA is TGCGCCAGCAGCCCTCAGGGGAACACCGGGGAGCTGTTTTTT. Residues: CASSPQGNTGELFF. Filled out from reference TRBV5-1 and TRBJ2-2, the complete variable domain reads KAGVTQTPRYLIKTRGQQVTLSCSPISGHRSVSWYQQTPGQGLQFLFEYFSETQRNKGNFPGRFSGRQFSNSRSEMNVSTLELGDSALYLCASSPQGNTGELFFGEGSRLTVL.

The rearrangement uses TRBV6-4 and TRBJ2-2; D remains unclear. The germline V and J ends were trimmed by 6 bases and 6 bases, with 17 bases remaining between them. CDR1 and CDR2 from the germline V gene are MRHNA and SNTAGT. This CDR3 contains 15 residues. The CDR3 protein is CASSPAEDRAGELFF. The DNA of the CDR3 is TGTGCCAGCAGCCCCGCGGAAGATCGGGCCGGGGAGCTGTTTTTT.

This clone has a count of ten or more. V and J are TRBV11-2 and TRBJ2-7; D is unclear. The germline V gene has CDR1 SGHAT and CDR2 FQNNGV. This CDR3 has 12 amino acids. Trimming took off 3 bases at V and 6 bases at J, with 9 bases between the two ends. The CDR3 DNA reads as TGTGCCAGCAGCTTTAGGGTGGGCGAGCAGTACTTC. Residues: CASSFRVGEQYF. The full variable domain, with the rest looked up from reference TRBV11-2 and TRBJ2-7, is EAGVAQSPRYKIIEKRQSVAFWCNPISGHATLYWYQQILGQGPKLLIQFQNNGVVDDSQLPKDRFSAERLKGVDSTLKIQPAKLEDSAVYLCASSFRVGEQYFGPGTRLTVT.

This clone has at least ten counts. The chain is built from TRBV6-1 and TRBJ1-6; D is unclear. Germline-derived CDR1 and CDR2 are MNHNS and SASEGT. With 7 bases removed from V and 2 bases from J, the gap between germline ends came to 15 bases. The CDR3 has 16 residues. The CDR3 nucleotides are TGTGCCAGCAAGGCGGCCGCCTCGGCCTATAATTCACCCCTCCACTTT. It codes for CASKAAASAYNSPLHF.

Sample share makes this clone medium-sized. The gene calls are TRBV6-1 and TRBJ1-6; D not resolved. V shed 5 bases and J shed 4 bases, with 6 bases lying between them. Germline CDR1 reads MNHNS; CDR2 reads SASEGT. The CDR3 runs to 13 residues. The CDR3 DNA follows: TGTGCCAGCAGTAGAGAATATAATTCACCCCTCCACTTT. This translates into CASSREYNSPLHF.

This clone was recorded many times. The gene calls are TRBV11-3 and TRBJ1-3; no reliable D call. CDR3 size: 15 residues. Germline V gene lookup returns CDR1 SGHNT and CDR2 YENEEA. V was cut by 5 bases and J by 1 base, with 12 bases left in between. CDR3 loop: CASSIRHLSGNTIYF. The DNA of the CDR3 is TGTGCCAGCAGCATCCGTCACTTATCTGGAAACACCATATATTTT.

The rearrangement links TRBV19 to TRBJ2-3; TRBD1 might be the D (6 bases). V lost 8 bases, J lost 1 base, and 10 bases lay in between. CDR3 length equals 13 residues. The germline CDR1 and CDR2 sequences are LNHDA and SQIVND (reference sequence). CDR3 sequence reads: CASAGARTDTQYF. The DNA of the CDR3 is TGTGCCAGTGCAGGGGCGCGCACAGATACGCAGTATTTT. Looking up the rest from reference TRBV19 and TRBJ2-3 gives the full variable domain: DGGITQSPKYLFRKEGQNVTLSCEQNLNHDAMYWYRQDPGQGLRLIYYSQIVNDFQKGDIAEGYSVSREKKESFPLTVTSAQKNPTAFYLCASAGARTDTQYFGPGTRLTVL.

The rearrangement links TRBV14 to TRBJ2-7; D not certain. Germline V gene sequence: CDR1 SGHDN, CDR2 FVKESK. The CDR3 sequence is 17 residues long. V lost 2 bases and J lost 1, with 18 bases in between. CDR3 nucleotide sequence: TGTGCCAGCAGCCAATCGTATAGCCACCGACTTTCCTACGAGCAGTACTTC. Its translation is CASSQSYSHRLSYEQYF.

This clone was counted a few times. V and J are TRBV13 and TRBJ1-2; TRBD1 matches at 8 bases. J gave up 2 bases and V 3 bases, and 2 bases lay outside the gene matches. This CDR3 has 14 residues. CDR1 is PRHDT and CDR2 is FYEKMQ in the germline V gene (reference sequence). CDR3 region: CASSFRTGNYGYTF. The CDR3 nucleotides read TGTGCCAGCAGCTTCCGGACAGGGAACTATGGCTACACCTTC.

This clone was detected only a few times. The genes are TRBV6-1 and TRBJ1-1, with a tentative D call TRBD1 (6 bases). V was shortened by 0 bases and J by 8 bases, with 10 bases between the two germline ends. This CDR3 spans 13 amino acids. CDR1 and CDR2 (germline): MNHNS, SASEGT. DNA of the CDR3: TGTGCCAGCAGTGAAGCGGATCAGGGGGAAGCTTTCTTT. Translation: CASSEADQGEAFF.

The CDR3 DNA is TGTGCCTGGAGTGTTGGAGGTAGCGGGAGTTCCCAGTACTTC. This sequence encodes CAWSVGGSGSSQYF. This chain connects TRBV30 to TRBJ2-5; 9 bases are a match to TRBD2. The CDR3 spans 14 residues. V gave up 0 bases and J gave up 9 bases; unmatched junction bases: 8. Germline V gives CDR1 GTSNPN, CDR2 SVGIG (reference sequence). Full variable domain (remainder filled in from reference TRBV30 and TRBJ2-5): SQTIHQWPATLVQPVGSPLSLECTVEGTSNPNLYWYRQAAGRGLQLLFYSVGIGQISSEVPQNLSASRPQDRQFILSSKKLLLSDSGFYLCAWSVGGSGSSQYFGPGTRLLVL.

This clone has ten or more counts. The rearrangement links TRBV10-1 to TRBJ1-1; D remains unclear. The CDR3 is 13 amino acids. Germline CDR1 and CDR2: WNHNN and SYGVQD (reference sequence). With 5 bases removed from V and 4 bases from J, the gap between germline ends came to 11 bases. The CDR3 bases are TGCGCCAGCAGTCGTGGGTCAGGCACTGAAGCTTTCTTT. Its protein product is CASSRGSGTEAFF.

Details on this clone: An end of the junction does not agree with germline; a read error may underlie this. The chain combines TRBV6-5 with TRBJ2-2; tentative D call: TRBD2 (5 bases). The CDR3 is made up of 17 amino acids. The germline CDR1 and CDR2 sequences are MNHEY and SVGAGI. In DNA, the CDR3 is TGTGCCAGCAGTTACTCGGGATGGGAAATGAACACCGGGGAGCTGTCTTTT. It specifies CASSYSGWEMNTGELSF.

This clone was observed a handful of times. The V gene is TRBV5-6, the J gene TRBJ2-1; D perhaps matches TRBD1 (6 bases). The CDR3 consists of 13 residues. V was trimmed by 8 bases and J by 6 bases, leaving 15 bases between them. Per germline, CDR1 SGHDT and CDR2 YYEEEE. Written as DNA, the CDR3 is TGTGCCAGTTACAGGGATGTGGGCAATGAGCAGTTCTTC. It codes for CASYRDVGNEQFF.

This clone was detected many times. The V call is TRBV4-1, the J call TRBJ1-2; D is perhaps TRBD1 (5 bases). V shed 1 base and J shed 12 bases, with 9 bases lying between them. Germline V CDR1 and CDR2: MGHRA, YSYEKL. The CDR3 is made up of 11 amino acids. This CDR3 reads CASSQGAGHTF. The DNA of the CDR3 is TGCGCCAGCAGCCAAGGAGCAGGGCACACCTTC.

This clone was recorded many times. This chain links TRBV3-1 with TRBJ2-1; 7 bases are shared with TRBD1. V dropped 1 base and J dropped 3; count of bases not matched to a gene: 9. The germline CDR1 and CDR2 sequences are LGHDT and YNNKEL (reference sequence). CDR3 length: 17 residues. CDR3 region: CASSQGPGGVLYNEQFF. As DNA, the CDR3 is TGTGCCAGCAGCCAAGGACCAGGGGGTGTACTCTACAATGAGCAGTTCTTC.

In its sample, this clone was seen a few times. This chain connects TRBV12-3 or TRBV12-4 to TRBJ1-1, with unresolved D. The CDR3 loop spans 13 amino acids. Trimming removed 7 bases from V and 4 bases from J, with 13 bases in between. Here the CDR3 reads CASIPVLSTEAFF. In DNA form, the CDR3 reads TGTGCCAGCATCCCAGTACTGAGCACTGAAGCTTTCTTT.

This clone showed up many times. The rearrangement joins TRBV3-1 to TRBJ1-1, with 7 bases identical to TRBD1. Germline V gives CDR1 LGHDT, CDR2 YNNKEL (reference sequence). Unmatched junction bases numbered 12, after V lost 9 bases and J lost 11 bases. The CDR3 runs 12 residues. CDR3 loop: CASRPKTGDAFF. DNA for the CDR3: TGTGCCAGTAGACCAAAAACAGGGGACGCTTTCTTT. Looking up the rest from reference TRBV3-1 and TRBJ1-1 gives the full variable domain: DTAVSQTPKYLVTQMGNDKSIKCEQNLGHDTMYWYKQDSKKFLKIMFSYNNKELIINETVPNRFSPKSPDKAHLNLHINSLELGDSAVYFCASRPKTGDAFFGQGTRLTVV.

Sample share makes this clone medium-sized (0.01 to 0.1%). This chain uses TRBV6-1 with TRBJ1-1; the D gene is possibly TRBD1 (5 bases). Trimming took off 5 bases at V and 5 bases at J, with 12 bases between the two ends. This CDR3 is 13 amino acids long. CDR1 is MNHNS and CDR2 is SASEGT in the germline V gene. DNA for the CDR3: TGTGCCAGCAGTACCAGGGCTAGAACTGAAGCTTTCTTT. Amino acid sequence: CASSTRARTEAFF.

This clone came up many times. CDR3: CSATWTSSYEQYF. The CDR3 region has the DNA TGCAGTGCAACTTGGACTTCCTCCTACGAGCAGTACTTC. V is TRBV20-1 and J is TRBJ2-7; tentatively, D is TRBD2 (5 bases). The germline CDR1 and CDR2 sequences are DFQATT and SNEGSKA (reference sequence). V gave up 6 bases and J gave up 0 bases, with 12 bases separating them. CDR3 length: 13 amino acids.